Detailed here is one T cell receptor beta chain. The sample comes from a study of T cell changes during pregnancy in multiple sclerosis. The assay was immunoSEQ multiplex PCR, and TCRdb's table has in-frame clones only and misses some. This sample carries 30,000 to 45,000 clones, over 90% of them seen once, and the ten largest clones take 0.43%. The germline CDR1 and CDR2 sequences are SGHDN and FVKESK. The V end lost 2 bases, the J end lost 9 bases, and 5 bases lay between the germline ends. CDR3 size: 11 residues. The TCR comes from a female donor in good health, enrolled as a control in a pregnancy study. V usage is TRBV14 and J usage is TRBJ2-1; D is uncertain. The specimen comprised CD4+ T cells from peripheral blood mononuclear cells, sampled in the third trimester of pregnancy. The CDR3 sequence is CASSQTGEQFF. DNA for the CDR3: TGTGCCAGCAGCCAAACGGGTGAGCAGTTCTTC.